The 22 T cell receptor beta chains presented below share a single source sample, sequenced in a study of technical replicates of blood from a few donors. The method was immunoSEQ multiplex PCR; TCRdb's version includes in-frame clones alone and lacks a portion of them. The repertoire includes more than 80,000 clones, almost 96% of them detected once, and 0.2% to 0.25% sits in the top ten. The sequenced material came from T cells isolated from PBMCs. Receptors originate from a human donor in good health.

The J gene is TRBJ1-2, the V gene TRBV30; D perhaps matches TRBD1 (5 bases). Trimming took off 0 bases at V and 5 bases at J, with 25 bases between the two ends. Germline V gene lookup returns CDR1 GTSNPN and CDR2 SVGIG (reference sequence). The CDR3 runs to 18 residues. The CDR3 nucleotides are TGTGCCTGGAGTGTACTGAATAGGGGCAGCCTTACGACTTATGGCTACACCTTC. This sequence encodes CAWSVLNRGSLTTYGYTF.

This chain links TRBV5-1 with TRBJ2-1, with a possible D match to TRBD1 (5 bases). This CDR3 comprises 12 residues. V lost 4 bases to trimming and J lost 5 bases, with 7 bases between them. The V gene's germline CDR1 is SGHRS and CDR2 YFSETQ. The CDR3 nucleotides read TGCGCCAGCAGCGGGGCAGACAATGAGCAGTTCTTC. Protein product: CASSGADNEQFF.

The chain combines TRBV19 with TRBJ1-5; maybe TRBD1 (6 bases). V dropped 7 bases and J dropped 6 bases, with 19 bases sitting between them. The CDR3 contains 15 residues. Germline CDR1 is LNHDA and CDR2 is SQIVND (reference sequence). CDR3 bases: TGTGCCAGTACCCCTCGGGGGGCATTCGGTCAGCCCCAGCATTTT. As protein: CASTPRGAFGQPQHF.

Written as DNA, the CDR3 is TGTGCCAGCAGTTTTGATCCAGGGTGGAGTAGCAATCAGCCCCAGCATTTT. As protein: CASSFDPGWSSNQPQHF. V gene TRBV28 combines with J gene TRBJ1-5, with D tentatively TRBD1 (5 bases). The CDR3 consists of 17 residues. CDR1 and CDR2 from the germline V gene are MDHEN and SYDVKM. V lost 3 bases and J 0 bases, leaving 15 bases between the germline ends.

The chain couples TRBV6-5 to TRBJ1-1, with D perhaps TRBD1 (5 bases). CDR1 is MNHEY, CDR2 SVGAGI, per germline. The CDR3 is 16 residues long. V was cut by 4 bases and J by 0 bases, with 15 bases left in between. The CDR3 sequence is CASSSHWGRLNTEAFF. The CDR3 bases are TGTGCCAGCAGTTCTCACTGGGGCCGCCTGAACACTGAAGCTTTCTTT.

The rearrangement links TRBV27 to TRBJ1-1; 10 nucleotides line up with TRBD1. CDR1 MNHEY and CDR2 SMNVEV come from the germline V gene (reference sequence). V dropped 8 bases and J dropped 7; count of bases not matched to a gene: 13. This CDR3 has 15 residues. In nucleotides, the CDR3 is TGTGCCAGCTCGAACTACCGGGACAGGGGAGGTGAAGCTTTCTTT. Its protein is CASSNYRDRGGEAFF.

V usage is TRBV7-9 and J usage is TRBJ1-2; D remains unclear. Germline-derived CDR1 and CDR2 are SEHNR and FQNEAQ (reference sequence). This CDR3 comprises 11 residues. Trimming removed 6 bases at V and 8 bases at J, with 10 bases between. For the CDR3, the DNA is TGTGCCAGCAGTCTCGACGGGGGCTACACCTTC. It yields the protein CASSLDGGYTF.

A word on this clone: No conserved phenylalanine or tryptophan ends this CDR3, so it is likely a read error. No DNA is shown, since the ends of the CDR3 on it are uncertain; the CDR3 is the one TCRdb lists. The chain recombines TRBV15 with TRBJ1-2; the table's D gene call, TRBD1, was not cross checked with the DNA. The CDR3 totals 15 residues, both ends included. Germline V CDR1 and CDR2: LNHNV, YYDKDF (reference sequence). This chain's CDR3 is CATSRVFSTAISPQV.

The rearrangement joins TRBV7-9 to TRBJ2-7; D is perhaps TRBD2 (6 bases). Deletions cut 3 bases from V and 7 bases from J, with 10 bases between. The CDR3 is 12 amino acids. The germline V gene has CDR1 SEHNR and CDR2 FQNEAQ (reference sequence). CDR3 sequence reads: CASSFSGTEQYF. The DNA of the CDR3 is TGTGCCAGCAGCTTTTCGGGGACTGAGCAGTACTTC.

The chain couples TRBV29-1 to TRBJ2-1, with no clear D. This CDR3 region has 15 residues. Trimming cost V 4 bases and J 2 bases, with 15 bases left between them. Looked up from germline, CDR1 is SQVTM and CDR2 is ANQGSEA. The DNA of the CDR3 is TGCAGCGTTGGTCTGCTAGTTGTACCCTACAATGAGCAGTTCTTC. It translates to CSVGLLVVPYNEQFF.

The CDR3 sequence: CASSVGENSPLHF. CDR3 nucleotides: TGTGCCAGCAGCGTAGGCGAAAATTCACCCCTCCACTTT. This chain links TRBV9 with TRBJ1-6; D uncertain. The V gene lost 0 bases and the J gene lost 7 bases, with 5 bases spanning the gap. The CDR3 length is 13 residues. The germline CDR1 and CDR2 sequences are SGDLS and YYNGEE.

V and J are TRBV7-8 and TRBJ1-5, with D maybe TRBD1 (5 bases). V lost 1 base, J lost 2 bases, and 9 bases lay in between. The CDR3 is 15 residues long. Germline-derived CDR1 and CDR2 are SGHVS and FQNEAQ. The CDR3 coding sequence is TGTGCCAGCAGCTTAGGAGGAGGGGGCAATCAGCCCCAGCATTTT. Its translation: CASSLGGGGNQPQHF.

The gene calls are TRBV30 and TRBJ2-3; TRBD1 is a possible D gene (5 bases). Germline V gene sequence: CDR1 GTSNPN, CDR2 SVGIG (reference sequence). The V gene lost 1 base and the J gene lost 4 bases, with 12 bases spanning the gap. This CDR3 spans 14 amino acids. The CDR3 nucleotides are TGTGCCTGGAGTGGCGAAACAGGTCCAGATACGCAGTATTTT. Protein sequence: CAWSGETGPDTQYF. The complete variable domain, with remaining parts taken from reference TRBV30 and TRBJ2-3, reads SQTIHQWPATLVQPVGSPLSLECTVEGTSNPNLYWYRQAAGRGLQLLFYSVGIGQISSEVPQNLSASRPQDRQFILSSKKLLLSDSGFYLCAWSGETGPDTQYFGPGTRLTVL.

The rearrangement uses TRBV7-3 and TRBJ1-3, with D possibly being TRBD1 (5 bases). This CDR3 contains 15 residues. In germline, CDR1 is SGHTA, CDR2 FQGTGA. The V and J ends lost 5 bases and 0 bases respectively, with 11 bases between them. In DNA form, the CDR3 reads TGTGCCAGCAGCCCGAACAGGTACTCTGGAAACACCATATATTTT. Amino acids: CASSPNRYSGNTIYF. The full variable domain, completed using reference TRBV7-3 and TRBJ1-3, is GAGVSQTPSNKVTEKGKYVELRCDPISGHTALYWYRQSLGQGPEFLIYFQGTGAADDSGLPNDRFFAVRPEGSVSTLKIQRTERGDSAVYLCASSPNRYSGNTIYFGEGSWLTVV.

The rearrangement uses TRBV2 and TRBJ2-3, with 12 bases identical to TRBD1. V gave up 6 bases and J gave up 0 bases; unmatched junction bases: 4. The CDR3 contains 16 residues. Per germline, CDR1 SNHLY and CDR2 FYNNEI. CDR3 in amino acids: CASRGTGGTSTDTQYF. The CDR3 DNA reads TGTGCCAGCAGAGGGACAGGGGGCACTAGCACAGATACGCAGTATTTT.

In nucleotides, the CDR3 is TGTGCCAGCGGCCCGGGACAGGGAAAGGAAAAACTGTTTTTT. Amino acid sequence: CASGPGQGKEKLFF. The chain couples TRBV18 to TRBJ1-4; TRBD1 aligns across 9 bases. With V trimmed by 8 bases and J by 8 bases, 9 bases remained unmatched. Per the germline V gene, CDR1 is KGHSH and CDR2 is LQKENI. The CDR3 totals 14 residues.

Points on this clone: The same CDR3 arises from other DNA sequences in this sample as well. The chain joins TRBV28 to TRBJ1-4; perhaps TRBD1 as D (6 bases). This CDR3 spans 14 amino acids. V was clipped by 5 bases and J by 8 bases, with 15 bases between them. Per the germline V gene, CDR1 is MDHEN and CDR2 is SYDVKM. The CDR3: CASSQGLGNEKLFF. The CDR3 nucleotides are TGTGCCAGCAGTCAGGGGTTGGGTAACGAAAAACTGTTTTTT.

This chain links TRBV6-5 with TRBJ1-5; no reliable D call. The CDR3 length is 15 residues. The ends were cut back, 0 bases at V and 5 bases at J, with 11 bases in the middle. Germline V lookup: CDR1 MNHEY, CDR2 SVGAGI. The CDR3 spells CASSYSLRGDQPQHF. CDR3 nucleotides: TGTGCCAGCAGTTACTCGTTACGGGGAGATCAGCCCCAGCATTTT.

This clone was seen just once. The chain couples TRBV4-1 to TRBJ2-2, with D maybe TRBD1 (6 bases). Germline CDR1 MGHRA, CDR2 YSYEKL. The length of the CDR3 is 16 residues. V was clipped by 0 bases and J by 6 bases, with 14 bases between them. This CDR3 is CASSQETGSVSGELFF. The CDR3 bases are TGCGCCAGCAGCCAAGAGACAGGTTCCGTATCCGGGGAGCTGTTTTTT.

The chain carries TRBV10-3 and TRBJ1-3; D unclear. V lost 3 bases and J lost 4, with 13 bases in between. Germline V gene lookup returns CDR1 ENHRY and CDR2 SYGVKD. CDR3 length equals 15 residues. The CDR3 here is CAISESGSRGNTIYF. The CDR3 DNA is TGTGCCATCAGTGAATCGGGGAGCAGGGGAAACACCATATATTTT.

The V gene is TRBV28, the J gene TRBJ2-2; TRBD2 matches at 9 bases. Germline CDR1 is MDHEN and CDR2 is SYDVKM. The CDR3 has 15 residues. The J segment lost 6 bases and the V segment lost 2 bases, leaving 4 bases of the junction unmatched. CDR3 loop: CASSLLAGRPGELFF. CDR3 nucleotide sequence: TGTGCCAGCAGTTTACTAGCGGGAAGGCCCGGGGAGCTGTTTTTT.

The rearrangement joins TRBV10-3 to TRBJ1-4; possibly TRBD1 for D (6 bases). The germline V gene encodes CDR1 ENHRY and CDR2 SYGVKD. Trimming took off 3 bases at V and 0 bases at J, with 11 bases between the two ends. CDR3 length: 16 amino acids. The DNA of the CDR3 is TGTGCCATCAGTGACGACAGGCTTACAACTAATGAAAAACTGTTTTTT. Its translation is CAISDDRLTTNEKLFF.